Below are 19 T cell receptor beta chains sequenced from a single sample in a study of T cell repertoires in cytomegalovirus infection. Their cognate antigens are unknown. MiXCR, applied by TCRdb to the reads, yields one record per CDR3 protein. The sample has about 340,000 distinct CDR3 sequences, just under 30% seen once; the top ten hold roughly 20%. Specimen: cultured PBMCs, collected from culture after CMV antigen stimulation. The receptors come from a human donor in good health (CMV status not recorded). Some clones in this sample may be carry-over from other donors' samples.

The V call is TRBV7-8, the J call TRBJ1-1; 10 bases match TRBD1. CDR3 length: 15 residues. Germline V gene data show CDR1 as SGHVS and CDR2 as FQNEAQ. V lost 5 bases and J lost 1; bases outside the gene matches: 4. The CDR3: CASSADRGTNTEAFF. The CDR3, as DNA: TGTGCCAGCAGCGCGGACAGGGGGACGAACACTGAAGCTTTCTTT.

This clonotype was recorded many times. The genes are TRBV7-3 and TRBJ2-3; D not resolved. V lost 5 bases to trimming and J lost 4 bases, with 16 bases between them. Germline values: CDR1 SGHTA, CDR2 FQGTGA. The CDR3 is 15 residues long. The CDR3 protein is CASSVGPPGADTQYF. DNA of the CDR3: TGTGCCAGCAGCGTCGGACCCCCTGGGGCAGATACGCAGTATTTT.

DNA of the CDR3: TGTGCCAGTAGTAGTAACGATTTGCGGGCGGATGAGCAGTTCTTC. It translates to CASSSNDLRADEQFF. The chain links TRBV19 to TRBJ2-1; perhaps TRBD2 as D (5 bases). CDR1 and CDR2 from the germline V gene are LNHDA and SQIVND (reference sequence). The V end was cut by 4 bases, the J end by 8 bases, with 18 bases between. The CDR3 contains 15 residues.

V and J are TRBV20-1 and TRBJ2-5; the D gene is possibly TRBD2 (7 bases). V lost 2 bases to trimming and J lost 5 bases, with 15 bases between them. Germline CDR1 is DFQATT and CDR2 is SNEGSKA (reference sequence). The CDR3 runs 14 residues. CDR3 DNA: TGCAGTGCTAGAATACAGGGAGGGCGGGAGACCCAGTACTTC. Its protein is CSARIQGGRETQYF.

The chain joins TRBV2 to TRBJ1-1, with unresolved D. This CDR3 is 13 amino acids long. The germline V gene encodes CDR1 SNHLY and CDR2 FYNNEI. V was trimmed by 6 bases and J by 1 base, leaving 9 bases between them. For the CDR3, the DNA is TGTGCCAGCAGACGGGCGGAGAACACTGAAGCTTTCTTT. It is translated as CASRRAENTEAFF.

The rearrangement uses TRBV24-1 and TRBJ2-3; TRBD1 agrees at 11 bases. V dropped 6 bases and J dropped 3; count of bases not matched to a gene: 1. Germline V CDR1 and CDR2: KGHDR, SFDVKD. The CDR3 has 14 residues. The CDR3 DNA follows: TGTGCCACCAGTCGGGACAGGGGGACAGATACGCAGTATTTT. It encodes CATSRDRGTDTQYF.

J is TRBJ1-2 and V is TRBV5-6; D not resolved. Trimming cost V 0 bases and J 4 bases, with 13 bases left between them. Germline V CDR1 and CDR2: SGHDT, YYEEEE. This CDR3 spans 15 amino acids. The CDR3 nucleotides read TGTGCCAGCAGCTTGGGCCGGACGAACACCTATGGCTACACCTTC. It translates to CASSLGRTNTYGYTF.

The V gene is TRBV18, the J gene TRBJ1-3, with D perhaps TRBD1 (6 bases). Germline CDR1 is KGHSH and CDR2 is LQKENI. This CDR3 is built from 15 residues. The V gene lost 3 bases and the J gene lost 0 bases, with 9 bases spanning the gap. CDR3 loop: CASSPRGNSGNTIYF. CDR3 bases: TGTGCCAGCTCACCGAGGGGGAACTCTGGAAACACCATATATTTT.

For the CDR3, the DNA is TGCGCCAGCAGCCACAACAGGGACGCGTTATATGGCTACACCTTC. The encoded protein is CASSHNRDALYGYTF. The chain combines TRBV4-1 with TRBJ1-2, with D possibly TRBD1 on 6 matching bases. CDR3 length: 15 residues. Germline V lookup: CDR1 MGHRA, CDR2 YSYEKL. V lost 3 bases and J 5 bases, leaving 16 bases between the germline ends.

The chain recombines TRBV20-1 with TRBJ1-4; D might be TRBD1 (5 bases). The CDR3 totals 14 residues. V gave up 3 bases and J gave up 5 bases, with 13 bases separating them. The germline gives CDR1 DFQATT, CDR2 SNEGSKA (reference sequence). This CDR3 reads CSARRTGRNEKLFF. Written as DNA, the CDR3 is TGCAGTGCTAGGCGAACAGGAAGAAATGAAAAACTGTTTTTT.

The chain couples TRBV13 to TRBJ1-1; D perhaps matches TRBD1 (6 bases). Germline CDR1 is PRHDT and CDR2 is FYEKMQ (reference sequence). V was cut by 5 bases and J by 5 bases, with 18 bases left in between. The CDR3 runs to 15 residues. CDR3 sequence: CASSALTGGATEAFF. Written as DNA, the CDR3 is TGTGCCAGCAGCGCTCTAACGGGGGGCGCGACTGAAGCTTTCTTT.

This chain uses TRBV11-1 with TRBJ1-1, with D maybe TRBD1 (5 bases). Germline V CDR1 and CDR2: SGHAT, FQDESV (reference sequence). The CDR3 sequence is 15 residues long. V was cut by 5 bases and J by 3 bases, with 16 bases left in between. CDR3 amino acids: CASSPPGAADTEAFF. The CDR3 DNA is TGTGCCAGCAGCCCTCCCGGGGCGGCGGACACTGAAGCTTTCTTT.

V usage is TRBV18 and J usage is TRBJ1-1; TRBD1 matches 7 bases. The CDR3 covers 13 residues. After removal of 6 bases from V and 3 bases from J, the junction contained 4 bases not matched to a gene. From germline, CDR1 is KGHSH and CDR2 LQKENI. CDR3 in DNA: TGTGCCAGCTCGGTGCAGGGGGACACTGAAGCTTTCTTT. As protein: CASSVQGDTEAFF.

This clonotype was recorded once. The V gene is TRBV5-4, the J gene TRBJ2-3; D uncertain. V dropped 2 bases and J dropped 0 bases, with 10 bases sitting between them. The CDR3 contains 15 residues. CDR1 is SGHNT and CDR2 is YYREEE in the germline V gene (reference sequence). The CDR3 protein is CASSFDGTSTDTQYF. In nucleotides, the CDR3 is TGTGCCAGCAGCTTCGACGGAACTAGCACAGATACGCAGTATTTT.

The sample holds many counts of this clonotype. This chain uses TRBV19 with TRBJ2-3; a possible D gene is TRBD1 (7 bases). The ends were cut back, 4 bases at V and 1 base at J, with 12 bases in the middle. The CDR3 is made up of 15 amino acids. The germline V gene encodes CDR1 LNHDA and CDR2 SQIVND (reference sequence). CDR3 sequence: CASSRLGQGTDTQYF. The CDR3 coding sequence is TGTGCCAGTAGTAGACTAGGACAGGGCACAGATACGCAGTATTTT.

The chain has TRBV20-1 and TRBJ1-5, with a possible D match to TRBD1 (5 bases). Germline-derived CDR1 and CDR2 are DFQATT and SNEGSKA (reference sequence). The CDR3 has 17 residues. Trimming removed 1 base from V and 3 bases from J, with 19 bases in between. CDR3 sequence reads: CSARGFGAGKFNQPQHF. The CDR3 coding sequence is TGCAGTGCTAGAGGGTTTGGGGCGGGCAAATTCAATCAGCCCCAGCATTTT.

This clonotype was observed a handful of times. The V call is TRBV11-2, the J call TRBJ1-5, with D unclear. Germline assignment: CDR1 SGHAT and CDR2 FQNNGV. V shed 1 base and J shed 6 bases, with 10 bases lying between them. The CDR3 is 14 residues long. The CDR3 region is CASSLAGALQPQHF. DNA of the CDR3: TGTGCCAGCAGCTTAGCGGGAGCTCTTCAGCCCCAGCATTTT.

V is TRBV10-3 and J is TRBJ1-1, with 7 bases identical to TRBD1. After removal of 4 bases from V and 1 base from J, the junction contained 0 bases not matched to a gene. The CDR3 contains 13 residues. The germline V gene has CDR1 ENHRY and CDR2 SYGVKD. The CDR3 loop reads CAISGTGNTEAFF. CDR3 in DNA: TGTGCCATCAGTGGGACAGGGAACACTGAAGCTTTCTTT.

The chain employs TRBV19 and TRBJ2-5; D is undetermined. CDR3 length: 13 residues. Germline V lookup: CDR1 LNHDA, CDR2 SQIVND (reference sequence). The V end lost 6 bases, the J end lost 1 base, and 9 bases lay between the germline ends. The CDR3 loop reads CASRQTGQETQYF. In DNA form, the CDR3 reads TGTGCCAGTAGACAGACTGGCCAAGAGACCCAGTACTTC. Full variable domain (outside the CDR3, taken from reference TRBV19 and TRBJ2-5): DGGITQSPKYLFRKEGQNVTLSCEQNLNHDAMYWYRQDPGQGLRLIYYSQIVNDFQKGDIAEGYSVSREKKESFPLTVTSAQKNPTAFYLCASRQTGQETQYFGPGTRLLVL.